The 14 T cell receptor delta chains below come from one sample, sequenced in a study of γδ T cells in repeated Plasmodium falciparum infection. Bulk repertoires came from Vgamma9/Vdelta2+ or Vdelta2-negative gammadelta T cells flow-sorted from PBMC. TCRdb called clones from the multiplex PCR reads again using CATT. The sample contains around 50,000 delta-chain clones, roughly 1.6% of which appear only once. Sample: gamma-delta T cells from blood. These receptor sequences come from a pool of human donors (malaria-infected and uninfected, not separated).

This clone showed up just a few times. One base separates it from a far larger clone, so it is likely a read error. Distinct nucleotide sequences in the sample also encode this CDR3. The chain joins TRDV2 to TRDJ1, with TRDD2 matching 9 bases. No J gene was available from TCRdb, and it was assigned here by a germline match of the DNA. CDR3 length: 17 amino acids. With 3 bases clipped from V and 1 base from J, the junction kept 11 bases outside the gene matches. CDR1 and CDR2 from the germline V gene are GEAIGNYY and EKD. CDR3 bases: TGTGCCTGTGACCCCCTTCCTACCGTTAAGGGCACCGATAAACTCATCTTT. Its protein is CACDPLPTVKGTDKLIF.

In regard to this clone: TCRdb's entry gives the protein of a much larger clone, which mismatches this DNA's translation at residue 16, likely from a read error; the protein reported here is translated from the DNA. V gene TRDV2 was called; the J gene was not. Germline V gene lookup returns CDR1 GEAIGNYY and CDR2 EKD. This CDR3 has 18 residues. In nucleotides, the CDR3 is TGTGCCTGTGACACGAAGTACTACCAGCCGATGTACACCGATAAACACATCTTT. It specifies CACDTKYYQPMYTDKHIF.

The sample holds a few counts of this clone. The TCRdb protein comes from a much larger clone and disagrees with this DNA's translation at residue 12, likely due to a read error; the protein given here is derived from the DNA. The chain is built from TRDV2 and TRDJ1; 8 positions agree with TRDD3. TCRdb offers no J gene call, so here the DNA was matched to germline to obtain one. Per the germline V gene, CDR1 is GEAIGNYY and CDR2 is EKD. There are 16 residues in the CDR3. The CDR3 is CACDAMGDSYTGKLIF. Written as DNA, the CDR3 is TGTGCCTGTGACGCAATGGGGGATTCTTACACCGGTAAACTCATCTTT.

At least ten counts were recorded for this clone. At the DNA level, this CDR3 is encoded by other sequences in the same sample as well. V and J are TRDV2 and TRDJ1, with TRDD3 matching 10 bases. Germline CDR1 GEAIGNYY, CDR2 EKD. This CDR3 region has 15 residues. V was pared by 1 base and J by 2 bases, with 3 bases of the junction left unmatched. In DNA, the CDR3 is TGTGCCTGTGACACTCTACTGGGGGATACCGATAAACTCATCTTT. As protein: CACDTLLGDTDKLIF.

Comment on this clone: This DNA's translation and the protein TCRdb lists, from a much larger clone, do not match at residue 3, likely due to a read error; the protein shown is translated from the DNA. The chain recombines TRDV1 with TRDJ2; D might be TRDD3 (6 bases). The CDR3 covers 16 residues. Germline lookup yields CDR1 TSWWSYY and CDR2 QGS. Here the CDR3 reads CAPGERITLLTAQLFF. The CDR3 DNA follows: TGTGCTCCTGGGGAACGGATCACCCTTTTGACAGCACAACTCTTCTTT.

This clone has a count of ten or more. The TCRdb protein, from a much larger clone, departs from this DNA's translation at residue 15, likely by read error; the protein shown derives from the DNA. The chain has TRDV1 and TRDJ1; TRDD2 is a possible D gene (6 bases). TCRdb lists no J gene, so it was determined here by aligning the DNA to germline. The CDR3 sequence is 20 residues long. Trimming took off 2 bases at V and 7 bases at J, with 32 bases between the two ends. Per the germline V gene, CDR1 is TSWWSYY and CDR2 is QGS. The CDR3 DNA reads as TGTGCTCTTGGGGAATCTACCTTTCCCCTTCCACAGTTGTACGGCTGTAAACTCATCTTT. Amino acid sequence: CALGESTFPLPQLYGCKLIF.

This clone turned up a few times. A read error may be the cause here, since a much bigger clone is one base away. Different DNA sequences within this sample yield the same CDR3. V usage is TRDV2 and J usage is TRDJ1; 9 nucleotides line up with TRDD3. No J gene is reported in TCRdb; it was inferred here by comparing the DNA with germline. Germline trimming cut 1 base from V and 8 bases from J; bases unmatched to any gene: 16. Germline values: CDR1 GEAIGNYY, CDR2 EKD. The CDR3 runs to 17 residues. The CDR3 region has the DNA TGTGCCTGTGACACATTACTGGGGGACCCTGGGGGTCTCAAACTCATCTTT. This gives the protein CACDTLLGDPGGLKLIF.

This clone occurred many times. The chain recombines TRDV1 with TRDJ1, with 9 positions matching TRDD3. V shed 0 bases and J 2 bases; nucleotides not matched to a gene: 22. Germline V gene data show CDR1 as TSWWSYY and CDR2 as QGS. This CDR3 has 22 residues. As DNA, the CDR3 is TGTGCTCTTGGGGAACTCCTCCTTACGGTGTACTGGGGGACCCAATTTACCGATAAACTCATCTTT. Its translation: CALGELLLTVYWGTQFTDKLIF.

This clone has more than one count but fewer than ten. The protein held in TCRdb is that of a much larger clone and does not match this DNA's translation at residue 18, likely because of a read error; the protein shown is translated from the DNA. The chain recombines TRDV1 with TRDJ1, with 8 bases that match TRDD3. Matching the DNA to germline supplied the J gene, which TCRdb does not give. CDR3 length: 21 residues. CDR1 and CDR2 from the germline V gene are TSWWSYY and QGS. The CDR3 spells CALGAYLPSYDLWGNTDRLIF. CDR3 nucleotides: TGTGCTCTTGGGGCGTACCTCCCGTCCTACGACCTCTGGGGGAACACCGATAGACTCATCTTT.

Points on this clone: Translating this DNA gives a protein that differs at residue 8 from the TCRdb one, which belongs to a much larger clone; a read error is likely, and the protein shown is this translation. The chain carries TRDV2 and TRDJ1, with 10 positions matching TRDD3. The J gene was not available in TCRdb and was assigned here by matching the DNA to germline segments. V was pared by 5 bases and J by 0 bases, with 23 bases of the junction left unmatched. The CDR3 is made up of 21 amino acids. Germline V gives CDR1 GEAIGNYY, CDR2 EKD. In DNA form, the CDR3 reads TGTGCCTGTGTGAGGTTACCGAAACACAAGGGGGATACGGGGTACACCGATAAACTCATCTTT. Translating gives CACVRLPKHKGDTGYTDKLIF.

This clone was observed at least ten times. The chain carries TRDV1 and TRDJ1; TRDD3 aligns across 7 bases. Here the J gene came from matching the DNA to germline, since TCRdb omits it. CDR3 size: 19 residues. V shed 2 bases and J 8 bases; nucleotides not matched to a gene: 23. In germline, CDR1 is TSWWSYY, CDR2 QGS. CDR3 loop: CALGEKSRWVTGEGEKLIF. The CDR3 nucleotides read TGTGCTCTTGGGGAAAAAAGTCGCTGGGTAACTGGGGAAGGAGAGAAACTCATCTTT.

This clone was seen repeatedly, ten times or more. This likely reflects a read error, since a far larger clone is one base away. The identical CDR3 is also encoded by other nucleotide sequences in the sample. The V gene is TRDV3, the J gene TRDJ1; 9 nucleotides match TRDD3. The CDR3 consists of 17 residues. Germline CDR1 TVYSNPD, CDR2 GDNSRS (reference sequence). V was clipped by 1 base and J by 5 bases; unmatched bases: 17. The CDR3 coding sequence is TGTGCCTTTATACCCCGACACTGGGGGAGCGAGGAGGATAAACTCATCTTT. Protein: CAFIPRHWGSEEDKLIF.

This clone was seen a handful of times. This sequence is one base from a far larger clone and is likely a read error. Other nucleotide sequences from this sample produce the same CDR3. CDR3 protein: CACDTGRGDQYTDKLIF. In DNA, the CDR3 is TGTGCCTGTGACACGGGGAGGGGGGACCAGTACACCGATAAACTCATCTTT. This rearrangement joins TRDV2 to TRDJ1, with D possibly TRDD3 on 6 matching bases. The CDR3 totals 17 residues. Germline CDR1 GEAIGNYY, CDR2 EKD. The ends were cut back, 1 base at V and 0 bases at J, with 17 bases in the middle.

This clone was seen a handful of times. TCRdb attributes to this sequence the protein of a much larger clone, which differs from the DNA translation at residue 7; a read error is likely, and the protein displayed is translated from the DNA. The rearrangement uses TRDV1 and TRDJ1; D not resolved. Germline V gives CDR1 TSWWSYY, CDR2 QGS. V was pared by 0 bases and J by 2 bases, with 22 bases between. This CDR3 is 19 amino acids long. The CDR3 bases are TGTGCTCTTGGGGAACTAGTGTCGTCCCGGTCCTTTATTACCGATAAACTCATCTTT. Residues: CALGELVSSRSFITDKLIF.